The rows below give T cell receptor beta chains drawn from one sample of a study of OX40 agonist ivuxolimab in advanced cancers. Clones were sequenced by immunoSEQ multiplex PCR, and TCRdb holds only the in-frame ones, with some missing. The table records about 48,000 clones, about 89% of them present only once. Sequencing used CD4+ or CD8+ T cells sorted from blood, obtained in a trial of the OX40 agonist ivuxolimab. The receptors here all came from an adult with an advanced solid tumor such as melanoma, head and neck, liver or kidney cancer. Both conserved end residues are part of each CDR3. A D gene is named only where the DNA matches it firmly. Not every row has a clone size; where given, it reads once, few, many or a size class.

TRBV12-5	TRBJ2-1	NA	NA	CASGLGYSNEQFF	TGTGCTAGTGGTTTGGGATACAGTAATGAGCAGTTCTTC
TRBV7-6	TRBJ1-3	NA	NA	CASSLPLGSVENTIYF	TGTGCCAGCAGCTTACCCCTGGGCAGCGTTGAAAACACCATATATTTT
TRBV6-1	TRBJ1-4	NA	NA	CASNEQQEPNEKLFF	TGTGCCAGCAATGAGCAGCAGGAGCCTAATGAAAAACTGTTTTTT
TRBV13	TRBJ1-4	NA	NA	CASSFRGAGPTNEKLFF	TGTGCCAGCAGCTTTCGGGGCGCCGGACCAACTAATGAAAAACTGTTTTTT
TRBV12-5	TRBJ1-1	NA	NA	CASGLPPGLNTEAFF	TGTGCTAGTGGTTTGCCACCCGGCCTGAACACTGAAGCTTTCTTT
TRBV15	TRBJ2-5	NA	NA	CATSREGLEKETQYF	TGTGCCACCAGCAGAGAGGGACTCGAGAAAGAGACCCAGTACTTC
TRBV30	TRBJ2-5	TRBD2	NA	CAWTTSEGTQYF	TGTGCCTGGACCACTAGCGAAGGGACCCAGTACTTC
TRBV18	TRBJ1-2	NA	NA	CASSPLAQDYGYTF	TGTGCCAGCTCACCACTCGCTCAGGACTATGGCTACACCTTC
TRBV6-1	TRBJ2-3	NA	NA	CASSEDVGGTDTQYF	TGTGCCAGCAGTGAAGATGTGGGCGGCACAGATACGCAGTATTTT
TRBV5-8	TRBJ2-1	NA	NA	CASSLEGASYNEQFF	TGTGCCAGCAGCTTGGAAGGGGCGTCCTACAATGAGCAGTTCTTC
TRBV14	TRBJ2-7	TRBD1	few	CASSQDIGTGYEQYF	TGTGCCAGCAGCCAAGATATCGGGACAGGTTACGAGCAGTACTTC
TRBV29-1	TRBJ2-3	NA	once	CSVVQVNLDTQYF	TGCAGCGTTGTTCAAGTGAATCTCGATACGCAGTATTTT
TRBV6-5	TRBJ2-7	NA	NA	CASRPAGSSYEQYF	TGTGCCAGCAGACCGGCAGGGAGCTCCTACGAGCAGTACTTC
TRBV13	TRBJ2-2	NA	NA	CASSPRDWNTGELFF	TGTGCCAGCAGCCCGCGGGACTGGAACACTGGGGAGCTGTTTTTT
TRBV6-5	TRBJ2-7	NA	NA	CASTSTGLTYEQYF	TGTGCCAGCACTTCGACAGGTTTAACCTACGAGCAGTACTTC
TRBV4-2	TRBJ2-7	NA	NA	CASSQDMREQYF	TGTGCCAGCAGCCAAGATATGCGCGAGCAGTACTTC
TRBV6-1	TRBJ2-7	TRBD2	NA	CASSDWTSGVDEQYF	TGTGCCAGCAGTGACTGGACTAGCGGGGTGGACGAGCAGTACTTC
TRBV27	TRBJ2-5	NA	NA	CASTPGGARETQYF	TGTGCCAGCACCCCTGGGGGGGCCCGGGAGACCCAGTACTTC